What follows are 21 T cell receptor beta chains derived from one specimen sequenced in a study of T cell changes during pregnancy in multiple sclerosis. The table came from immunoSEQ multiplex PCR; TCRdb's copy has only in-frame clones and leaves some out. The sample carries 100,000 to 150,000 clones, approximately 93% recorded once. This specimen consisted of peripheral blood, obtained before pregnancy. The receptors stem from a female donor with multiple sclerosis, enrolled in a pregnancy study.

This sequence joins TRBV28 and TRBJ2-7; possible D gene TRBD1, 6 bases. The ends were cut back, 5 bases at V and 2 bases at J, with 13 bases in the middle. This CDR3 contains 14 residues. Germline CDR1 is MDHEN and CDR2 is SYDVKM. CDR3 bases: TGTGCCAGCAGTCTTCCAGGGGTAACCTACGAGCAGTACTTC. Translation gives CASSLPGVTYEQYF.

The chain links TRBV11-3 to TRBJ2-2, with 12 positions matching TRBD1. The junction had 7 bases not matched to a gene; V was cut back by 1 base and J by 7 bases. CDR1 and CDR2 (germline): SGHNT, YENEEA. The CDR3 runs to 17 residues. The CDR3 nucleotides are TGTGCCAGCAGCTTAGTCGGGACAGGGGGCGCAGGCGGGGAGCTGTTTTTT. It codes for CASSLVGTGGAGGELFF.

The chain links TRBV5-1 to TRBJ2-1; no definite D call. The germline gives CDR1 SGHRS, CDR2 YFSETQ. The CDR3 totals 16 residues. Trimming pared 0 bases from V and 0 bases from J, leaving 10 bases between. The DNA for the CDR3 is TGCGCCAGCAGCTTGGATCGTCTTAACTCCTACAATGAGCAGTTCTTC. Translating it yields CASSLDRLNSYNEQFF.

J is TRBJ1-3 and V is TRBV6-5; D is unresolved. V lost 0 bases, J lost 4 bases, and 13 bases lay in between. Germline V lookup: CDR1 MNHEY, CDR2 SVGAGI. The CDR3 sequence is 16 residues long. The CDR3 nucleotides are TGTGCCAGCAGTTACTCTAGCATAGCCTCCGGAAACACCATATATTTT. This translates into CASSYSSIASGNTIYF.

The chain is built from TRBV5-1 and TRBJ2-3; the match to TRBD1 covers 10 bases. Germline CDR1 is SGHRS and CDR2 is YFSETQ. The junction had 6 bases not matched to a gene; V was cut back by 7 bases and J by 4 bases. This CDR3 comprises 14 residues. DNA of the CDR3: TGCGCCAGCGGGGGACAGGGGTTTCCAGATACGCAGTATTTT. Translated: CASGGQGFPDTQYF.

This clone has a single count. The CDR3 protein is CASSSSGGGYGYTF. CDR3 sequence (DNA): TGTGCCAGCAGTTCATCAGGGGGCGGGTATGGCTACACCTTC. V gene TRBV6-1 combines with J gene TRBJ1-2; 8 bases are shared with TRBD1. The germline CDR1 and CDR2 sequences are MNHNS and SASEGT. V was pared by 5 bases and J by 5 bases, with 7 bases of the junction left unmatched. CDR3 length equals 14 residues.

This sequence joins TRBV6-1 and TRBJ2-1, with D maybe TRBD2 (6 bases). Germline CDR1 MNHNS, CDR2 SASEGT. Trimming cost V 6 bases and J 6 bases, with 15 bases left between them. The CDR3 totals 14 residues. This CDR3 reads CASSAGGNPNEQFF. The CDR3 DNA reads TGTGCCAGCAGCGCAGGAGGGAATCCCAATGAGCAGTTCTTC.

The V and J genes are TRBV5-4 and TRBJ2-7, with D perhaps matching TRBD1 (6 bases). The CDR3 totals 17 residues. CDR1 and CDR2 (germline): SGHNT, YYREEE (reference sequence). V lost 0 bases and J lost 0, with 16 bases in between. CDR3 DNA sequence: TGTGCCAGCAGCTTGGATCCTTTTGGACAGTCCTCCTACGAGCAGTACTTC. Encoded protein: CASSLDPFGQSSYEQYF.

The V call is TRBV5-1, the J call TRBJ1-3; unclear D gene. The CDR3 consists of 17 residues. Germline V gene sequence: CDR1 SGHRS, CDR2 YFSETQ. The V and J ends lost 4 bases and 0 bases respectively, with 17 bases between them. The CDR3 protein is CASSQRPGSDSGNTIYF. Here the CDR3 DNA reads TGCGCCAGCAGCCAGAGGCCCGGGTCTGACTCTGGAAACACCATATATTTT.

The rearrangement uses TRBV18 and TRBJ1-3; D remains ambiguous. Deletions cut 2 bases from V and 2 bases from J, with 10 bases between. Germline V gene data show CDR1 as KGHSH and CDR2 as LQKENI. This CDR3 has 15 amino acids. CDR3 loop: CASSPTGRPGNTIYF. CDR3 nucleotide sequence: TGTGCCAGCTCACCAACGGGTAGGCCTGGAAACACCATATATTTT.

This sequence joins TRBV19 and TRBJ2-7, with 7 bases lining up with TRBD1. The germline CDR1 and CDR2 sequences are LNHDA and SQIVND (reference sequence). After removal of 5 bases from V and 5 bases from J, the junction contained 12 bases not matched to a gene. The CDR3 runs 15 residues. In nucleotides, the CDR3 is TGTGCCAGTAGTCCCCGAATGACAGGGTCTGACGAGCAGTACTTC. Translation gives CASSPRMTGSDEQYF.

V and J are TRBV2 and TRBJ1-5; D gene unclear. The CDR3 runs to 15 residues. Germline-derived CDR1 and CDR2 are SNHLY and FYNNEI. Trimming stripped 2 bases from V and 0 bases from J, with 8 bases between. Here the CDR3 reads CASSEQTYSNQPQHF. DNA of the CDR3: TGTGCCAGCAGTGAACAGACATATAGCAATCAGCCCCAGCATTTT.

The V and J genes are TRBV6-4 and TRBJ2-1, with 10 nucleotides matching TRBD1. Germline CDR1 is MRHNA and CDR2 is SNTAGT. After removal of 6 bases from V and 11 bases from J, the junction contained 13 bases not matched to a gene. The CDR3 consists of 15 residues. CDR3 bases: TGTGCCAGCAGCGAGACAGGGGGCGAACTCCAGAAGCAGTTCTTC. It encodes CASSETGGELQKQFF.

This clone has a single count. The chain has TRBV19 and TRBJ1-5; D is unresolved. Trimming took 3 bases from V and 0 from J, leaving 12 bases between them. The CDR3 length is 16 residues. The V gene's germline CDR1 is LNHDA and CDR2 SQIVND (reference sequence). CDR3 protein: CASSIPRQASNQPQHF. CDR3 nucleotide sequence: TGTGCCAGTAGTATCCCCCGGCAGGCTAGCAATCAGCCCCAGCATTTT.

The chain combines TRBV6-6 with TRBJ1-1; the match to TRBD1 covers 9 bases. This CDR3 is 13 amino acids long. Looked up from germline, CDR1 is MNHNY and CDR2 is SVGAGI (reference sequence). V trimming: 7 bases; J trimming: 3 bases; junction bases outside the gene matches: 3. The CDR3, as DNA: TGTGCCAGCAACCGGGACAGGGACACTGAAGCTTTCTTT. Its translation is CASNRDRDTEAFF.

This sequence joins TRBV12-5 and TRBJ2-7; tentative D call: TRBD2 (6 bases). This CDR3 has 15 residues. Deletions cut 11 bases from V and 7 bases from J, with 27 bases between. Germline CDR1 is LGHNT and CDR2 is FRNRAP. Here the CDR3 reads CASKPLGRTPREQYF. CDR3 DNA sequence: TGTGCTTCTAAACCCCTAGGGAGGACCCCTAGGGAGCAGTACTTC.

The V call is TRBV28, the J call TRBJ1-6, with D possibly matching TRBD1 (5 bases). The CDR3 loop spans 16 amino acids. The V end was cut by 3 bases, the J end by 10 bases, with 19 bases between. Germline V gene lookup returns CDR1 MDHEN and CDR2 SYDVKM. The CDR3 protein is CASSFPQGRVGSPLHF. For the CDR3, the DNA is TGTGCCAGCAGTTTTCCCCAGGGCAGGGTAGGATCACCCCTCCACTTT.

The chain combines TRBV7-8 with TRBJ2-2, with TRBD2 matching over 7 bases. The CDR3 is 16 amino acids. Trimming cost V 5 bases and J 2 bases; bases outside gene matches: 8. From germline, CDR1 is SGHVS and CDR2 FQNEAQ. The CDR3 DNA is TGTGCCAGCAGCCCGGCCAGCGGGACTAACACCGGGGAGCTGTTTTTT. It encodes CASSPASGTNTGELFF.

The genes are TRBV9 and TRBJ1-3; D is possibly TRBD1 (6 bases). V was pared by 3 bases and J by 0 bases, with 13 bases between. The germline CDR1 and CDR2 sequences are SGDLS and YYNGEE. The CDR3 loop spans 16 amino acids. CDR3 in amino acids: CASSGTGGASGNTIYF. DNA for the CDR3: TGTGCCAGCAGCGGAACTGGGGGGGCCTCTGGAAACACCATATATTTT.

Details on this clone: At the DNA level, this CDR3 is encoded by other sequences in the same sample as well. This chain uses TRBV6-1 with TRBJ2-3, with 10 bases lining up with TRBD2. Germline CDR1 and CDR2: MNHNS and SASEGT. The CDR3 consists of 16 residues. With V trimmed by 0 bases and J by 2 bases, 2 bases remained unmatched. The CDR3 bases are TGTGCCAGCAGTGAAGCGAGCGGGGGGGCCACAGATACGCAGTATTTT. Protein sequence: CASSEASGGATDTQYF.

This chain joins TRBV25-1 and TRBJ1-2; no clear D. Germline loops: CDR1 MGHDK, CDR2 SYGVNS. The CDR3 runs to 12 residues. Trimming took off 7 bases at V and 6 bases at J, with 12 bases between the two ends. CDR3 residues: CASKSSPDGYTF. The CDR3 nucleotides read TGTGCCAGCAAATCTTCTCCGGATGGCTACACCTTC.